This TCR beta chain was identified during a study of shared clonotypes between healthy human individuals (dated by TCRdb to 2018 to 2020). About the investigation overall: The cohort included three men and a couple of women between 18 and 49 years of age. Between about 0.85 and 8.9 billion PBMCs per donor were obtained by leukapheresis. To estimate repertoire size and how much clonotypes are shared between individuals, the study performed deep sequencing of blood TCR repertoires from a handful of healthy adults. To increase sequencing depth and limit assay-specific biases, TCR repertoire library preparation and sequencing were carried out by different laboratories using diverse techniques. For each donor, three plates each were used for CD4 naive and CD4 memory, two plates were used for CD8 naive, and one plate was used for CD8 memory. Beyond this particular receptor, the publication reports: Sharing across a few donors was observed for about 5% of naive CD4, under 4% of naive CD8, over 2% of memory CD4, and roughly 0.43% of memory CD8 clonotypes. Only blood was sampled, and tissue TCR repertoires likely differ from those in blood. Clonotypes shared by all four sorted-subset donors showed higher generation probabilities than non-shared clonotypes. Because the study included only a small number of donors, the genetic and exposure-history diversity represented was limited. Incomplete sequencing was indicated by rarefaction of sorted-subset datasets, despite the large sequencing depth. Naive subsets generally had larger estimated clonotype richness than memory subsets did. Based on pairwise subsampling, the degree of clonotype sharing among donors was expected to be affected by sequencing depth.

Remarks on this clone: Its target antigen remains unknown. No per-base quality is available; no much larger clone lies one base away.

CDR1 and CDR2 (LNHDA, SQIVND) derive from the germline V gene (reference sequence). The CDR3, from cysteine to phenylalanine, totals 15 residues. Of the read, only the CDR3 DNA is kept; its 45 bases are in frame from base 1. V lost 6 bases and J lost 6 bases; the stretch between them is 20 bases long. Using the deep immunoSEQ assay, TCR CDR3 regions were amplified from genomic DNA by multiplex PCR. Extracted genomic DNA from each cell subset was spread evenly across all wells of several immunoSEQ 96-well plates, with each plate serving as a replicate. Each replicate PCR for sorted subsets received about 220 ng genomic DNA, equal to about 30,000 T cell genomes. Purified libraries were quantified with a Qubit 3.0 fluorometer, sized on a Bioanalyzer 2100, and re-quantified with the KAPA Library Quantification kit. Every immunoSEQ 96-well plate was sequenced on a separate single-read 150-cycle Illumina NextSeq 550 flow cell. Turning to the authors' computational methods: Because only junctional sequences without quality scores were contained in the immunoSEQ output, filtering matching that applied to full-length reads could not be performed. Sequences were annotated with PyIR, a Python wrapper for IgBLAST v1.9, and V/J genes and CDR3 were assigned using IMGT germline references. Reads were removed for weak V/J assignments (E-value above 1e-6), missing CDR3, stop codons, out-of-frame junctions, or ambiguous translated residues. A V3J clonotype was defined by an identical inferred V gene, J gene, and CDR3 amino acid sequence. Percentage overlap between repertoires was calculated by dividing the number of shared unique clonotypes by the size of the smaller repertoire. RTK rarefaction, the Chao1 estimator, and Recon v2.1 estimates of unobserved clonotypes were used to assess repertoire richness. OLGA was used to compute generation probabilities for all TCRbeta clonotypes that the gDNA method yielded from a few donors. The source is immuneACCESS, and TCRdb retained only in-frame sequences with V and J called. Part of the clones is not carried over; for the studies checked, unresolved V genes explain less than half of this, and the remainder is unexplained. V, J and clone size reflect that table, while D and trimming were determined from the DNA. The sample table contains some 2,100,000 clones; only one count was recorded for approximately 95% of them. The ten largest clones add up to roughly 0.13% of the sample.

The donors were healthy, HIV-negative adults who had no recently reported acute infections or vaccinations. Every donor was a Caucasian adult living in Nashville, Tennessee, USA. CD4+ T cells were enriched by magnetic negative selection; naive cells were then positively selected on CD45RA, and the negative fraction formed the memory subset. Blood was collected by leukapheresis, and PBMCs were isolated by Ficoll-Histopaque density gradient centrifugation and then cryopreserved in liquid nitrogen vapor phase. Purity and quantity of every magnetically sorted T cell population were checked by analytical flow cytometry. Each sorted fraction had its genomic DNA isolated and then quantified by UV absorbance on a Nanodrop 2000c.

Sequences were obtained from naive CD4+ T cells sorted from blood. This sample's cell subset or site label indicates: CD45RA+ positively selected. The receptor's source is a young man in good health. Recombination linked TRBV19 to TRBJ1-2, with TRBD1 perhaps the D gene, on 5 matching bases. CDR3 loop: CASRRGGSQRDGYTF. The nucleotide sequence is TGTGCCAGTAGAAGGGGTGGGAGTCAAAGGGATGGCTACACCTTC.